This TCR beta chain comes out of a study of T cell responses to AZD1222 COVID-19 vaccine. Per germline, CDR1 MNHEY and CDR2 SVGAGI. The CDR3 runs 15 residues. The trim removed 6 bases at V and 6 bases at J, leaving 11 bases unmatched. Concerning this clone itself: The target antigen is unknown.

Regarding the study as a whole: The donors showed a predominance of white British ancestry and of females, with possible underestimation of clonal diversity.

Data came from immunoSEQ multiplex PCR; TCRdb stores just in-frame clones and leaves some out. Here the sample spans roughly 110,000 clones, 70% to 90% being singletons. The clonotype originates from an adult who received the AZD1222 COVID-19 vaccine. This sequence joins TRBV6-5 and TRBJ1-5; 7 bases fit TRBD1. Here the sequenced sample was peripheral blood, taken 28 days after the second AZD1222 dose. CDR3 DNA sequence: TGTGCCAGCAGCCCCGACAGGGTCGCCCTTCAGCCCCAGCATTTT. Translation: CASSPDRVALQPQHF.